The clone carrying this T cell receptor (beta chain) was observed many times. CDR1 is SGHRS and CDR2 is YFSETQ in the germline V gene. The junction had 1 base not matched to a gene; V was cut back by 2 bases and J by 2 bases. The CDR3 contains 15 residues. Unique molecular identifiers were added to individual cDNA molecules. TCRdb passed the 5' RACE reads through MiXCR, listing each CDR3 protein once. This table holds some 77,000 distinct CDR3 sequences, 8.5% to 10% found once. These data are taken from a study of early T cells in non-severe SARS-CoV-2 infection. This sequence originates from an adult who was a healthcare worker with PCR-confirmed SARS-CoV-2 infection or an uninfected control (not recorded which). Sequences were obtained from whole blood. The chain employs TRBV5-1 and TRBJ2-3, with 11 bases identical to TRBD2. This CDR3 is CASSLLAGDTDTQYF. The CDR3 region has the DNA TGCGCCAGCAGCTTACTAGCGGGAGACACAGATACGCAGTATTTT.